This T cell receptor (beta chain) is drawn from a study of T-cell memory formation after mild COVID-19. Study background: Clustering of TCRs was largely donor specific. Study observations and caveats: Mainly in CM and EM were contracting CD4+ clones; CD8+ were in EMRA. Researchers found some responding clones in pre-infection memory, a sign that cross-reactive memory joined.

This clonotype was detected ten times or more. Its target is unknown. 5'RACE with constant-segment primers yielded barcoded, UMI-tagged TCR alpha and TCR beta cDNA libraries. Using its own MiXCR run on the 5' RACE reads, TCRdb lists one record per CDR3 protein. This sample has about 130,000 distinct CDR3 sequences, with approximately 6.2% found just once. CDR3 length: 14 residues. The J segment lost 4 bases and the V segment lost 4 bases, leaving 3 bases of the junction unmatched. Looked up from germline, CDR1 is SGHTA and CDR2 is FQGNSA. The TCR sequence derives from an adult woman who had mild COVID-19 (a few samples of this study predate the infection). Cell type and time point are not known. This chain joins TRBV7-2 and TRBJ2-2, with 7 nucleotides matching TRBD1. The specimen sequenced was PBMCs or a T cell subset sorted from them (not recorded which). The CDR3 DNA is TGTGCCAGCAGCTCGTACAGGGGCACCGGGGAGCTGTTTTTT. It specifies CASSSYRGTGELFF.